This T cell receptor beta chain was found in a study of OX40 agonist ivuxolimab in advanced cancers. Study conclusions and caveats: Expanded clones were, on average, more numerous in CD8+ T cells than in CD4+.

Libraries were prepared by immunoSEQ multiplex PCR; TCRdb keeps only in-frame clonotypes and omits some of them. The sample gives more than 15,000 clones, roughly 78% of which show up once; 2% to 2.5% is in the top ten. Germline CDR1 reads MNHEY; CDR2 reads SVGAGI. The ends were cut back, 6 bases at V and 4 bases at J, with 9 bases in the middle. The CDR3 length is 13 residues. About this clone: Its antigen is unidentified.

The TCR was taken from an adult with an advanced solid tumor such as melanoma, head and neck, liver or kidney cancer. The sequencing used CD4+ or CD8+ T cells sorted from blood, collected in a trial of the OX40 agonist ivuxolimab. The chain links TRBV6-5 to TRBJ2-2; D unresolved. The CDR3 nucleotides are TGTGCCAGCAGCTCCCGGCCCACCGGGGAGCTGTTTTTT. Translation: CASSSRPTGELFF.